Listed below are T cell receptor beta chains from one sample, sequenced in a study of CD4 T cells in relation to SARS-CoV-2 and coronaviruses. The antigens for these receptors are not known. Measured with immunoSEQ multiplex PCR; TCRdb has only the in-frame clones, and not every one. The table records 15,000 to 17,000 clones, 76% of them present only once. The sample taken for sequencing was CD4+ T cells from PBMCs, cultured in vitro. These receptors came from a human donor in good health. CDR3s include the opening cysteine and the closing phenylalanine or tryptophan.

TRBV6-4	TRBJ2-2	CASSAGPNTGELFF
TRBV7-8	TRBJ1-5	CASSLGTGSPPQHF
TRBV6-2/TRBV6-3	TRBJ2-3	CASSYQAGGVADTQYF
TRBV18	TRBJ2-3	CASSPGRSTDTQYF
TRBV7-2	TRBJ2-7	CASSLVASGDLGEQYF
TRBV5-4	TRBJ1-4	CASSLRLGEKLFF
TRBV7-2	TRBJ2-4	CASSLSSGTAKNIQYF
TRBV6-2/TRBV6-3	TRBJ2-7	CASSFLAPQAYEQYF
TRBV5-1	TRBJ1-4	CASSLDRGRSNEKLFF
TRBV6-5	TRBJ1-5	CASRPFEEQPQHF
TRBV3-1/TRBV3-2	TRBJ2-1	CASSLWGYEQFF
TRBV19	TRBJ1-1	CASSTGPGSITEAFF
TRBV27	TRBJ2-2	CASGTAYTGELFF
TRBV3-1/TRBV3-2	TRBJ2-7	CASRGLVEQYF
TRBV9	TRBJ1-6	CASSAGPLYNSPLHF
TRBV2	TRBJ1-2	CASSEATGDSYGYTF
TRBV7-9	TRBJ2-1	CASTPGTGLYNEQFF
TRBV6-5	TRBJ1-1	CATFRGTGNTEAFF
TRBV28	TRBJ2-4	CASSPISGTDKNIQYF
TRBV3-1/TRBV3-2	TRBJ2-4	CASSQPGQGFDIQYF